This TCR beta chain was captured in a study of blood T cell repertoires in COVID-19. For the study at large: Collection of acute and convalescent COVID-19 samples took place in the United States, Italy and Spain. Sources were T cells, B-cell-depleted T cells, or PBMCs; the material itself was cDNA or gDNA.

TCRdb keeps only in-frame clones here, not all; method: immunoSEQ multiplex PCR. The sample yields about 70,000 clones, roughly 76% seen once. This clone came up a few times. V was clipped by 0 bases and J by 5 bases; unmatched bases: 6. The CDR3 length is 15 residues. CDR1 SGHNT and CDR2 YYREEE come from the germline V gene (reference sequence). Sequencing input: peripheral blood. This receptor was obtained from a woman in her 70s with acute or convalescent COVID-19. The chain has TRBV5-4 and TRBJ2-7, with 9 bases lining up with TRBD2. CDR3 DNA: TGTGCCAGCAGCTTGGCCGGCGGGAGGGCCGACGAGCAGTACTTC. Its protein is CASSLAGGRADEQYF.